Here is one TCR beta chain with its context. Its specificity is not known. The data are from a study of cytomegalovirus exposure and HLA in healthy donors. As for the donors, each was a healthy bone marrow donor. Both 60 Vbeta primers and 13 Jbeta primers went into the PCR. Source study methods: In a later analysis, 79 million or so unique TCR beta chains included roughly 11 million shared by two or more donors. Assay used: immunoSEQ multiplex PCR; TCRdb lists only in-frame clones, some missing. That table gives V, J and clone size, and the DNA gave D and trimming. The data hold 70,000 or so clones, with roughly 66% observed a single time. This CDR3 contains 14 residues. V dropped 8 bases and J dropped 1 base, with 12 bases sitting between them. Germline V gives CDR1 MGHDK, CDR2 SYGVNS. Findings and limits, study-wide: Using the classifier, cytomegalovirus status was reportedly diagnosed with high specificity and sensitivity. The presence/absence work took it that sequencing depth was about the same across donors.

The sample was PBMCs. The TCR was taken from a woman in her forties or fifties in good health and CMV-seronegative. The genes are TRBV25-1 and TRBJ1-3, with D unclear. In nucleotides, the CDR3 is TGTGCCAGCTCCGCCGCGGGGTCTGGAAACACCATATATTTT. This codes for CASSAAGSGNTIYF.